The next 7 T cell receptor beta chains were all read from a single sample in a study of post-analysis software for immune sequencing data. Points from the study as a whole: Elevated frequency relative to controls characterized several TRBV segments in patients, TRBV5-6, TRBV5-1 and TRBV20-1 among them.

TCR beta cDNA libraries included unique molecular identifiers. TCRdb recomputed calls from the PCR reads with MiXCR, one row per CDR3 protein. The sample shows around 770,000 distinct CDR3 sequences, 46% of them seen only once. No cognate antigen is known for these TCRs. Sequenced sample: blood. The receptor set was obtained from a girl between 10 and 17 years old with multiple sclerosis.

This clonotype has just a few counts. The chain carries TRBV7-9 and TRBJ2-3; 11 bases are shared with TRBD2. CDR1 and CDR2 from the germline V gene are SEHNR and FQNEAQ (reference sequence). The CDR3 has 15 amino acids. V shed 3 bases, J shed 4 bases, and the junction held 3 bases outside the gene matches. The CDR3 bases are TGTGCCAGCAGCTTCACTAGCGGGAGACCAGATACGCAGTATTTT. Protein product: CASSFTSGRPDTQYF.

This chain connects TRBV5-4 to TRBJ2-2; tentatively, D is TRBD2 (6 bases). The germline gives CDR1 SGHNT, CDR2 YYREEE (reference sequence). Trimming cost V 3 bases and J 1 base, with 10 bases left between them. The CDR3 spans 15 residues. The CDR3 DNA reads TGTGCCAGCAGCTCTAGCGAGAGGAACACCGGGGAGCTGTTTTTT. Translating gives CASSSSERNTGELFF.

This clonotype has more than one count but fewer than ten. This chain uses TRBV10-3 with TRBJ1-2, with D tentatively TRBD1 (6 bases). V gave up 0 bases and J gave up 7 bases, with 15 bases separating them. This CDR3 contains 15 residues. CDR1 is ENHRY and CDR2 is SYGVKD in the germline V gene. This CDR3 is CAISESNRVVGGYTF. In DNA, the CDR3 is TGTGCCATCAGTGAGTCGAACAGGGTAGTAGGTGGCTACACCTTC.

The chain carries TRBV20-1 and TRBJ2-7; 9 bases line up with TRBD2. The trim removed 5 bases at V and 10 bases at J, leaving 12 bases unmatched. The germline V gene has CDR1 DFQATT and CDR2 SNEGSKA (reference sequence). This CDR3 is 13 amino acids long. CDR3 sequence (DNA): TGCAGTGCTCCCGGGTTAGCGGGGGCCACTCAGTACTTC. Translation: CSAPGLAGATQYF.

The CDR3 bases are TGTGCCAGTAGTATCGTCTCAGGGGGCTACGAGCAGTACTTC. It yields the protein CASSIVSGGYEQYF. The rearrangement joins TRBV19 to TRBJ2-7, with 7 bases aligning to TRBD1. V lost 3 bases and J lost 3; bases outside the gene matches: 5. Germline CDR1 and CDR2: LNHDA and SQIVND (reference sequence). There are 14 residues in the CDR3.

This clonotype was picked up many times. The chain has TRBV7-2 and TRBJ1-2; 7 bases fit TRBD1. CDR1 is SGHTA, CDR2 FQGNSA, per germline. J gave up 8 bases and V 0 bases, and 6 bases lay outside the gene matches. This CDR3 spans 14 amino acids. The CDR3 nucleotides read TGTGCCAGCAGCTTAGCCCGACAGGGACGGGGCTACACCTTC. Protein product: CASSLARQGRGYTF. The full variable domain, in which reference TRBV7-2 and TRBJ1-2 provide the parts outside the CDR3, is GAGVSQSPSNKVTEKGKDVELRCDPISGHTALYWYRQSLGQGLEFLIYFQGNSAPDKSGLPSDRFSAERTGGSVSTLTIQRTQQEDSAVYLCASSLARQGRGYTFGSGTRLTVV.

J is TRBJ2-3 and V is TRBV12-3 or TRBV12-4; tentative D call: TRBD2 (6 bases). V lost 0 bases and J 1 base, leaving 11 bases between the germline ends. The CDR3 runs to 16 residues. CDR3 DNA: TGTGCCAGCAGTTTAGCGGTGAGCGGGCGCACAGATACGCAGTATTTT. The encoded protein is CASSLAVSGRTDTQYF.